Reported below is one T cell receptor (beta chain). The sample is drawn from a study of blood T cell repertoires in COVID-19. Study in general: Whether acute or convalescent, the COVID-19 samples came from the United States, Italy and Spain. The cDNA or gDNA used as material had been derived from T cells, B-cell-depleted T cells, or PBMCs.

Germline values: CDR1 MDHEN, CDR2 SYDVKM. This CDR3 contains 13 residues. J lost 4 bases, V lost 6 bases, and 4 bases had no gene match. As handled by the study authors: Counts of nucleated cells, estimated from reference gene primer amplification, were obtained. TCRdb's copy holds only in-frame clones and misses some; the assay was immunoSEQ multiplex PCR. That table gives V, J and clone size, and the DNA gave D and trimming. The sample has about 140,000 clones; around 85% are singletons. The chain combines TRBV28 with TRBJ2-7; 9 bases align to TRBD1. Source material: peripheral blood. This TCR was recovered from a man aged 50 to 59 with acute or convalescent COVID-19. CDR3 loop: CASRGQGKYEQYF. The CDR3 region has the DNA TGTGCCAGCAGGGGACAGGGCAAGTACGAGCAGTACTTC.